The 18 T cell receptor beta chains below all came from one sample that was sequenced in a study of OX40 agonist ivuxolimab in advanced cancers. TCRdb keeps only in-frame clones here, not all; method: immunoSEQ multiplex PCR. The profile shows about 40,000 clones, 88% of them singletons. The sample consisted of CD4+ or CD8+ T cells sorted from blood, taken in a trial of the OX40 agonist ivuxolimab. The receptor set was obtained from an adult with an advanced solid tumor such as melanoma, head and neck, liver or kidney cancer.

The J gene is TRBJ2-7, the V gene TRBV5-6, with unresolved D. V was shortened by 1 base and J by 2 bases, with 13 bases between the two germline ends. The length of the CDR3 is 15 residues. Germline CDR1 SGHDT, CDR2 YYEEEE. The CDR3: CASSLFRSFTYEQYF. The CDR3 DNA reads TGTGCCAGCAGCTTGTTTCGCAGTTTCACCTACGAGCAGTACTTC.

The CDR3 DNA reads TGTGCCAGTAGTACGCGGGAGGGCCGGTACAATGAGCAGTTCTTC. Amino acids: CASSTREGRYNEQFF. The chain links TRBV19 to TRBJ2-1; 9 nucleotides agree with TRBD2. CDR3 length: 15 amino acids. Germline CDR1 reads LNHDA; CDR2 reads SQIVND (reference sequence). Germline trimming cut 4 bases from V and 4 bases from J; bases unmatched to any gene: 5.

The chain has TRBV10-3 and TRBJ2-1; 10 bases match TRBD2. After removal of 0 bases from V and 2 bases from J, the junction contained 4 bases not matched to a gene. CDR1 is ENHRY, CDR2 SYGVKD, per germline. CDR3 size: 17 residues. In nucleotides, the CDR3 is TGTGCCATCAGTGAGTCCCTAGCGGGAGATACCTACAATGAGCAGTTCTTC. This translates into CAISESLAGDTYNEQFF.

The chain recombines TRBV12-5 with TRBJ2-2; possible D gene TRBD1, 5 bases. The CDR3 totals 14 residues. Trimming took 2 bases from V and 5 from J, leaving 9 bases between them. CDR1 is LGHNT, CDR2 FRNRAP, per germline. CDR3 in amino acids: CASGLFRVTGELFF. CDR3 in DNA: TGTGCTAGTGGTTTGTTCAGGGTAACCGGGGAGCTGTTTTTT. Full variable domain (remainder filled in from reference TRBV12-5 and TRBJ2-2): DARVTQTPRHKVTEMGQEVTMRCQPILGHNTVFWYRQTMMQGLELLAYFRNRAPLDDSGMPKDRFSAEMPDATLATLKIQPSEPRDSAVYFCASGLFRVTGELFFGEGSRLTVL.

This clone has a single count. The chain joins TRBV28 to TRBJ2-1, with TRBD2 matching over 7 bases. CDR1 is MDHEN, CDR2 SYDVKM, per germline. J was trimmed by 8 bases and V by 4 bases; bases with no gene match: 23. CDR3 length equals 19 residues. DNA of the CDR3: TGTGCCAGCAGTTCCCCCCGCTCACGATTGGGAGGGAATTTGGATGAGCAGTTCTTC. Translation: CASSSPRSRLGGNLDEQFF.

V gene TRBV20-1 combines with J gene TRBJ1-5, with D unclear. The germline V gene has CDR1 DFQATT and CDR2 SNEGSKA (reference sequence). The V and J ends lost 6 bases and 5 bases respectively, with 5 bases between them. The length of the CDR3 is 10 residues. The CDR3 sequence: CSARDQPQHF. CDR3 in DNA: TGCAGTGCCCGGGATCAGCCCCAGCATTTT.

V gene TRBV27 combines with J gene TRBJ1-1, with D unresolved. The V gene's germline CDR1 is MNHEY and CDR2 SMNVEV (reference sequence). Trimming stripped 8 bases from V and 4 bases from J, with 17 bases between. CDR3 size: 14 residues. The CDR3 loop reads CASRIWEGSTEAFF. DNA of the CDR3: TGTGCCAGCCGGATTTGGGAAGGGAGCACTGAAGCTTTCTTT.

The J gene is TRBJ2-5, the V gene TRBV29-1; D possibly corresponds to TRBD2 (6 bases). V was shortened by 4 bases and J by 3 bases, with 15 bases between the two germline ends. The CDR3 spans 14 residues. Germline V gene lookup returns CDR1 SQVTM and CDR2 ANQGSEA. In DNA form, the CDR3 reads TGCAGCGTTGGACCCTCGGGGGAAGAAGAGACCCAGTACTTC. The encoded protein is CSVGPSGEEETQYF.

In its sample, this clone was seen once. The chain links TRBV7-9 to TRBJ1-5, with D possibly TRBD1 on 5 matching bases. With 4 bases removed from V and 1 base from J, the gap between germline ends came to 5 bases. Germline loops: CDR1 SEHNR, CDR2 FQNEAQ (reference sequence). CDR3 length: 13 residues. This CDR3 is CASSSGSNQPQHF. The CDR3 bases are TGTGCCAGCAGCTCAGGGAGCAATCAGCCCCAGCATTTT. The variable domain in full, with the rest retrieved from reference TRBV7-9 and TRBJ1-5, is DTGVSQNPRHKITKRGQNVTFRCDPISEHNRLYWYRQTLGQGPEFLTYFQNEAQLEKSRLLSDRFSAERPKGSFSTLEIQRTEQGDSAMYLCASSSGSNQPQHFGDGTRLSIL.

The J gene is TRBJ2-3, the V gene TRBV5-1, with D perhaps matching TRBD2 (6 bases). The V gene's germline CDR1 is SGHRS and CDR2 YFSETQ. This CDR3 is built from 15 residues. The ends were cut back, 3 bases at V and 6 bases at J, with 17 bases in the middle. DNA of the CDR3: TGCGCCAGCAGCTCTCCGGGACTCCCACCCGATACGCAGTATTTT. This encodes CASSSPGLPPDTQYF.

This CDR3 reads CASSQRLRPDTQYF. CDR3 bases: TGCGCCAGCAGCCAAAGGCTCAGACCAGATACGCAGTATTTT. The chain couples TRBV4-1 to TRBJ2-3; D ambiguous. V lost 2 bases, J lost 4 bases, and 10 bases lay in between. The V gene's germline CDR1 is MGHRA and CDR2 YSYEKL. This CDR3 has 14 residues.

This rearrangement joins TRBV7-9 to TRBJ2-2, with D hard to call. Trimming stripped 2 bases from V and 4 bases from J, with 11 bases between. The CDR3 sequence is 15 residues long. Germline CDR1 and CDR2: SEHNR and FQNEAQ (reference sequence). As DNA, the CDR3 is TGTGCCAGCAGCTTAACGGGCTTCGGCACCGGGGAGCTGTTTTTT. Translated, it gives CASSLTGFGTGELFF.

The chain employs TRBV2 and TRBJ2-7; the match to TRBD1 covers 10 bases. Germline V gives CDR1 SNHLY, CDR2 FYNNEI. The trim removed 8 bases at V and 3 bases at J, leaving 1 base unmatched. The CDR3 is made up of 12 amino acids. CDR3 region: CASGTGDYEQYF. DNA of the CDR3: TGTGCCAGCGGGACAGGGGACTACGAGCAGTACTTC.

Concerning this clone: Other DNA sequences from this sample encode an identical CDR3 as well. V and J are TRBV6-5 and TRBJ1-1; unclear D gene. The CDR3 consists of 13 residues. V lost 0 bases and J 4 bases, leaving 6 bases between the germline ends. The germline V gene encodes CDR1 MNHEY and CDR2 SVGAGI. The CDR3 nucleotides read TGTGCCAGCAGTTACTCGGGAGGCACTGAAGCTTTCTTT. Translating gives CASSYSGGTEAFF.

CDR3 region: CASSWREGPNTGELFF. CDR3 coding DNA: TGTGCCAGCAGCTGGAGGGAGGGCCCCAACACCGGGGAGCTGTTTTTT. The gene calls are TRBV7-9 and TRBJ2-2; 7 bases match TRBD2. This CDR3 is built from 16 residues. With V trimmed by 4 bases and J by 2 bases, 7 bases remained unmatched. Germline V gives CDR1 SEHNR, CDR2 FQNEAQ (reference sequence).

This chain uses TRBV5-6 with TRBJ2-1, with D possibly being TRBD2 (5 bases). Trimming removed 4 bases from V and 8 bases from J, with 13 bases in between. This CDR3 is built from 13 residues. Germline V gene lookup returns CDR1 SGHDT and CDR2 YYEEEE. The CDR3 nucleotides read TGTGCCAGCAGCCTCGGTCGGGGTGATGAGCAGTTCTTC. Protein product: CASSLGRGDEQFF.

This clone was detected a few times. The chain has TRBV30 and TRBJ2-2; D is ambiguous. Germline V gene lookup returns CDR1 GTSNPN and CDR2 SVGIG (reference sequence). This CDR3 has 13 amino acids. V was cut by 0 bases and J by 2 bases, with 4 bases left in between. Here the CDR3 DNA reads TGTGCCTGGAGTGTAGGAAACACCGGGGAGCTGTTTTTT. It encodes CAWSVGNTGELFF.

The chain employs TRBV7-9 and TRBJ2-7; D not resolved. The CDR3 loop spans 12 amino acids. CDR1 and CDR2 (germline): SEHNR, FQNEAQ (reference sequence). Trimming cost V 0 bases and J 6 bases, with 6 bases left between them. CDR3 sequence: CASSLAFSEQYF. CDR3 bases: TGTGCCAGCAGCTTAGCCTTCAGCGAGCAGTACTTC.